This T cell receptor (beta chain) was recorded in a study of blood T cell repertoires in COVID-19. This clone was seen just once. Sequenced by immunoSEQ multiplex PCR; TCRdb stores in-frame clones only, minus some. The table lists 250,000 or so clones, around nine tenths of them singletons. Sequencing used PBMCs or T cells enriched from blood (not recorded which). This sequence originates from a middle-aged woman who had been exposed to COVID-19.

The CDR3 coding sequence is TGTGCCAGCGGGGGGGCACCAGATACGCAGTATTTT. This encodes CASGGAPDTQYF. The chain uses TRBV28 and TRBJ2-3; possible D gene TRBD2, 7 bases. Trimming took off 8 bases at V and 4 bases at J, with 10 bases between the two ends. CDR1 and CDR2 from the germline V gene are MDHEN and SYDVKM. The CDR3 is 12 residues long. Together with reference TRBV28 and TRBJ2-3, the CDR3 gives the full variable domain: DVKVTQSSRYLVKRTGEKVFLECVQDMDHENMFWYRQDPGLGLRLIYFSYDVKMKEKGDIPEGYSVSREKKERFSLILESASTNQTSMYLCASGGAPDTQYFGPGTRLTVL.